This TCR beta chain was sequenced during a study of T-cell memory formation after mild COVID-19. TCRdb ran MiXCR on the 5' RACE reads and lists one entry per CDR3 protein. The sample shows approximately 500,000 distinct CDR3 sequences, 25% of them seen only once. CDR3 length equals 15 residues. V was clipped by 4 bases and J by 5 bases, with 18 bases between them. The germline CDR1 and CDR2 sequences are SGDLS and YYNGEE. What was sequenced was PBMCs or a T cell subset sorted from them (not recorded which). The receptor comes from an adult woman who had mild COVID-19 (a few samples of this study predate the infection). Cell type and time point are not known. The chain joins TRBV9 to TRBJ1-1; tentatively, D is TRBD1 (6 bases). CDR3 region: CASSIHRDLGTEAFF. The CDR3 nucleotides are TGTGCCAGCAGCATCCACAGGGATTTGGGAACTGAAGCTTTCTTT.